This TCR beta chain emerged from a study of blood T cell repertoires in COVID-19. At the level of the study: The cDNA or gDNA used as material had been derived from T cells, B-cell-depleted T cells, or PBMCs.

Cohort 3 donors counted as recovered after two negative PCRs, clearance, or resolved symptoms. Sequencing was performed with immunoSEQ multiplex PCR; in TCRdb, only in-frame clones are kept and a portion is missing. The table records 320,000 or so clones, over 75% of them present only once. This TCR derives from a woman younger than 45 who had recovered from COVID-19. Specimen: PBMCs or T cells enriched from blood (not recorded which).

In DNA form, the CDR3 reads TGTGCCAGCAGAACCACAGGGGACTATGGCTACACCTTC. Amino acid sequence: CASRTTGDYGYTF. The gene calls are TRBV6-5 and TRBJ1-2; 7 bases map to TRBD1. Per the germline V gene, CDR1 is MNHEY and CDR2 is SVGAGI. Trimming cost V 6 bases and J 3 bases; bases outside gene matches: 4. The CDR3 length is 13 residues.